The present TCR beta chain was sequenced within a study of T cells in Graves' hyperthyroidism and ophthalmopathy. Notes on the study in general: Clonotypes that were expanded in thyroid above 0.001 mostly appeared in blood too.

This clonotype was recorded at least ten times. Its specificity is not known. Germline assignment: CDR1 SGHRS and CDR2 YFSETQ. This CDR3 is built from 15 residues. Trimming took 4 bases from V and 3 from J; bases not matched to a gene: 4. RNA transcripts served as the template for amplifying TCR beta CDR3 regions. The study used the HTBI primer set for a first-round RT-PCR of the TCR CDR3. MiXCR, applied by TCRdb to the multiplex PCR reads, yields one record per CDR3 protein. The data hold 330,000 or so distinct CDR3 sequences, with 15% to 20% observed a single time. Inclusion characteristics of ophthalmopathy patients comprised a Clinical Activity Score of at least 3, a NOSPECS grade of at least 4, and duration under 3 months. Thyroid ultrasound and orbital computed tomography, with clinical symptoms and serum thyroxine and TRAb, informed diagnoses.

The TCR sequence derives from a woman in her thirties or forties with Graves' ophthalmopathy. Input material: blood. The J gene is TRBJ2-7, the V gene TRBV5-1, with 13 bases that match TRBD2. The CDR3 reads CASSELAGGVYEQYF. The CDR3 coding sequence is TGCGCCAGCAGCGAACTAGCGGGAGGGGTCTACGAGCAGTACTTC.